This TCR beta chain was profiled in a study of shared clonotypes between healthy human individuals. Deep was the level at which the assay was run. TCRdb keeps only in-frame clones here, not all; method: immunoSEQ multiplex PCR. Of some 600,000 clones in the sample, 95% to 97% are singletons; the top ten hold roughly 0.12%. The CDR3 length is 15 residues. CDR1 and CDR2 (germline): MGHRA, YSYEKL. V dropped 4 bases and J dropped 0 bases, with 10 bases sitting between them. A remark on this clone: No antigen is known for it.

Findings of the study overall: Among donors, sharing of clonotypes was expected to be affected by sequencing depth. On the whole, naive subsets had larger estimated richness than memory subsets had.

Naive CD8 cells lacked CD45RO, underwent positive selection for CCR7 and left out terminally differentiated effector memory CD45RA+ cells. This TCR came from a woman aged 25 to 39 in good health. The chain joins TRBV4-1 to TRBJ1-3; D unclear. Sequencing input: naive CD8+ T cells sorted from blood. The CDR3 nucleotides read TGCGCCAGCAGCCCCTCGTCGAACTCTGGAAACACCATATATTTT. Translation gives CASSPSSNSGNTIYF.